This paragraph covers one TCR beta chain sequence. This clonotype was counted between two and nine times. Its antigen remains undetermined. Per-nucleotide qualities are absent, and no much larger clonotype sits a single base away. The sample originates from a study of early T cells in non-severe SARS-CoV-2 infection (dated by TCRdb to the early 2020s). Looking at the study overall: Because TCR sequencing relied on bulk RNA taken from unsorted whole blood, pairing of alpha and beta chains was not possible. Paper-wide results and their limitations: VDJdb matching was skewed toward anti-spike CD8 responses and likely underestimated virus-specific expansions, missing private and CD4 specificities.

Libraries came from 5' RACE. The sample was run on a NextSeq 500. To correct for sequencing error and PCR bias, the TCR library protocol tagged individual cDNA molecules with unique molecular identifiers. TCR alpha and beta chains were both sequenced, and the abundances of alpha and beta sequences in each sample were closely correlated with each other. As for the original processing: Decombinator V4 was used to annotate the V gene, J gene and CDR3 of the TCR sequences. TCRs were defined as expanded if a significant change between any two time points was detected under a Poisson model with p below 0.0001. Abundances of TCRs were expressed as counts per million after normalisation to the total number of TCRs sequenced in each sample. MAIT TCRs were defined by TRAV1-2 paired with TRAJ12, TRAJ20 or TRAJ33, and iNKT TCRs by TRAV10 paired with TRAJ18. VDJdb, accessed on 1 November 2021, was searched for TCRs annotated for CMV, EBV and SARS-CoV-2, and TCRs annotated for more than one antigen were excluded. TCRdb's own reprocessing of the public reads used fastp at Q25 and MiXCR and kept productive beta chains. Rows matching on CDR3 protein sequence are summarized as one entry with the most common DNA and genes. The V and J calls come from TCRdb's annotation, not from the publication. Recorded for this sample are 70,000 or so distinct CDR3 sequences; roughly 13% of them occurred a single time. The ten largest clones capture over 11% of the sample.

Via the germline V gene (reference sequence), CDR1 is PRHDT and CDR2 FYEKMQ. Compared with germline, V lacks 5 bases and J lacks 2 bases; bases without a gene match: 1. From the cysteine up to the phenylalanine, the CDR3 has a length of 14 residues. Only CDR3 DNA is held: 42 bases, read in frame from base 1. The study was a case-control design nested within a healthcare worker cohort in London, UK, with weekly nasopharyngeal swab PCR tests and blood sampling. Between 23 and 31 March 2020, the week of the UK lockdown, healthcare workers were enrolled and then followed up weekly for as long as 16 weeks.

This sequence originates from an adult who was a healthcare worker with PCR-confirmed SARS-CoV-2 infection or an uninfected control (not recorded which). The V and J segments used are TRBV13 and TRBJ2-3; TRBD1 lines up with 10 middle nucleotides. Sequencing used whole blood. The nucleotide sequence reads as follows: TGTGCCAGCAGCCGACAGGGGGCCACAGATACGCAGTATTTT. Translated, it reads CASSRQGATDTQYF. The CDR3 plus the reference TRBV13 and TRBJ2-3 genes for the other parts give the full variable domain: AAGVIQSPRHLIKEKRETATLKCYPIPRHDTVYWYQQGPGQDPQFLISFYEKMQSDKGSIPDRFSAQQFSDYHSELNMSSLELGDSALYFCASSRQGATDTQYFGPGTRLTVL.